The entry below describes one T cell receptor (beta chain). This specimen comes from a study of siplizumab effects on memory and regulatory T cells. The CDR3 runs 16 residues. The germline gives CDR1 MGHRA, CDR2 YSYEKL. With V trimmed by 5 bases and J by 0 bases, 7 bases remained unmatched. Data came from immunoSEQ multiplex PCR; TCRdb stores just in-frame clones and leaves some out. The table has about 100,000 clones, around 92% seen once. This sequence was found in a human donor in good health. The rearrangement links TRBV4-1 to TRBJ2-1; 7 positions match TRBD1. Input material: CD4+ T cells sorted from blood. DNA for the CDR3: TGCGCCAGCAGCTTACGAGGGACAGACTCCTACAATGAGCAGTTCTTC. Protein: CASSLRGTDSYNEQFF.